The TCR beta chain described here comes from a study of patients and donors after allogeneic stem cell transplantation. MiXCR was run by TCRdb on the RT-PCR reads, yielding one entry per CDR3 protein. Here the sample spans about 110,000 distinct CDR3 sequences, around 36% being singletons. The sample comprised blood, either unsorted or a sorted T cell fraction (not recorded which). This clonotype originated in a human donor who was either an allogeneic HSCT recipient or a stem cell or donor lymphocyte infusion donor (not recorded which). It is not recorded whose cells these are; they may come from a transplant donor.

The CDR3 DNA sequence: TGCGCCAGCAGCTTACTAGCGGGAGGGTCGGCTGAGCAGTTCTTC. It encodes CASSLLAGGSAEQFF. The chain carries TRBV5-1 and TRBJ2-1, with TRBD2 identical over 13 bases. Trimming removed 2 bases from V and 9 bases from J; junction bases left unmatched: 5. This CDR3 has 15 residues. CDR1 SGHRS and CDR2 YFSETQ come from the germline V gene.